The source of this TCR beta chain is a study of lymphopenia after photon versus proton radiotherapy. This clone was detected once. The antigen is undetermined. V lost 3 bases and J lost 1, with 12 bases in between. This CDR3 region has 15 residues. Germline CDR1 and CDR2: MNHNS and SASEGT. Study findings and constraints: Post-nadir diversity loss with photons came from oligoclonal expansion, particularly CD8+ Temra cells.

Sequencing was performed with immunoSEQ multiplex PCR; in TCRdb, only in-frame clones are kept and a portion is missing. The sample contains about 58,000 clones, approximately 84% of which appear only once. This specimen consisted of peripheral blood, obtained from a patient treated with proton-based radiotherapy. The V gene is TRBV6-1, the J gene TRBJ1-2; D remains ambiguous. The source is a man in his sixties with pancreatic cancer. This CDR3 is CASSDPRGVNYGYTF. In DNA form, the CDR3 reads TGTGCCAGCAGTGACCCCCGTGGGGTTAACTATGGCTACACCTTC.